A selection of T cell receptor beta chains follows, all from one sample in a study of blood T cell repertoires in COVID-19. Sequenced by immunoSEQ multiplex PCR; TCRdb stores in-frame clones only, minus some. Among about 270,000 clones listed, about 89% were seen once. Material for sequencing was PBMCs or T cells enriched from blood (not recorded which). The receptor set was obtained from a woman between 18 and 29 years old who had recovered from COVID-19. Both conserved end residues are part of each CDR3. The D gene is left open where the match is weak. The size of a clone is reported for some rows only, either as once, few or many, or as a class for expanded clones.

TRBJ1-2 | TRBV3-1/TRBV3-2 | few | NA | TGTGCCAGCGAAGACAGGAACTATGGCTACACCTTC | CASEDRNYGYTF
TRBJ2-2 | TRBV4-2 | NA | TRBD2 | TGTGCCAGCAGCCAAGATGGGACTAGCGGGGCGGACGGGGAGCTGTTTTTT | CASSQDGTSGADGELFF
TRBJ1-6 | TRBV4-2 | few | TRBD1 | TGTGCCAGCAGCCAAGATTGGCGGGACAGATCACCCCTCCACTTT | CASSQDWRDRSPLHF
TRBJ1-5 | TRBV6-4 | NA | NA | TGTGCCAGCCGGACAGTTTATAGCAATCAGCCCCAGCATTTT | CASRTVYSNQPQHF
TRBJ2-1 | TRBV2 | NA | TRBD2 | TGTGCCAGCAGTCCTACCCTGGAAGTATTGCCTAGCGGGAGTTTGAATGAGCAGTTCTTC | CASSPTLEVLPSGSLNEQFF
TRBJ1-1 | TRBV6-5 | NA | NA | TGTGCCAGCAGTTACTCTGGTTCAGGCTTGAACACTGAAGCTTTCTTT | CASSYSGSGLNTEAFF
TRBJ2-1 | TRBV7-9 | NA | TRBD2 | TGTGCCAGCAGCCGACCGGGACTAGCGGACAATGAGCAGTTCTTC | CASSRPGLADNEQFF
TRBJ2-5 | TRBV11-3 | NA | TRBD2 | TGTGCCAGCAGCCTAAAAGGAGGACTAGCGGGGGCGACGGGGACCCAGTACTTC | CASSLKGGLAGATGTQYF
TRBJ2-2 | TRBV29-1 | NA | TRBD1 | TGCAGCGCAAACGACAGGGGGTTGGCCGGGGAGCTGTTTTTT | CSANDRGLAGELFF
TRBJ2-7 | TRBV27 | NA | NA | TGTGCCAGCAGTTTAAAGGGCCAGGGAACTTACGAGCAGTACTTC | CASSLKGQGTYEQYF
TRBJ1-3 | TRBV13 | NA | NA | TGTGCCAGCAGTATCGGAGGGTTGGGAAACACCATATATTTT | CASSIGGLGNTIYF
TRBJ1-4 | TRBV11-2 | NA | NA | TGTGCCAGCAGCTTAGCCCTCGGGTCTCCACTTCAAACTAATGAAAAACTGTTTTTT | CASSLALGSPLQTNEKLFF
TRBJ2-3 | TRBV24-1 | NA | TRBD1 | TGTGCCACCAGTGATTGGGGGAGTCGACAGGGAAAAGATACGCAGTATTTT | CATSDWGSRQGKDTQYF
TRBJ1-4 | TRBV5-4 | few | NA | TGTGCCAGCAGCCGGGAGATCGCTAATGAAAAACTGTTTTTT | CASSREIANEKLFF
TRBJ1-2 | TRBV12-5 | few | NA | TGTGCTAGTGGCCGCGCTATTACCCCTGGCTATGGCTACACCTTC | CASGRAITPGYGYTF
TRBJ2-7 | TRBV5-4 | NA | TRBD2 | TGTGCCAGCAGATCCGGACTAGCGGGAGGTAACGAGCAGTACTTC | CASRSGLAGGNEQYF
TRBJ2-7 | TRBV19 | NA | NA | TGTGCCAGTAGTATACACAACAGCGGAATCCATCCCTACGAGCAGTACTTC | CASSIHNSGIHPYEQYF
TRBJ2-7 | TRBV9 | NA | TRBD2 | TGTGCCAGCAGCGGTACTAGCGGGAGGGCCTGGGGCGAGCAGTACTTC | CASSGTSGRAWGEQYF
TRBJ2-1 | TRBV6-1 | NA | NA | TGTGCCAGCAGTGAAGGGGGCGAGCAGTTCTTC | CASSEGGEQFF
TRBJ2-1 | TRBV14 | NA | TRBD1 | TGTGCCAGCAGCCAAGATTGGAGAGCAGGGGGCGGAGATGAGCAGTTCTTC | CASSQDWRAGGGDEQFF
TRBJ1-2 | TRBV3-1/TRBV3-2 | NA | TRBD1 | TGTGCCAGCAGCCAAGGGACAGGGCGTTACTATGGCTACACCTTC | CASSQGTGRYYGYTF
TRBJ2-1 | TRBV27 | NA | TRBD1 | TGTGCCAGCAGTTTATTCGGGACAGGGGGATATGAGCAGTTCTTC | CASSLFGTGGYEQFF
TRBJ2-1 | TRBV24-1 | few | NA | TGTGCCACGTCTCTCGGCGGAGACAATGAGCAGTTCTTC | CATSLGGDNEQFF
TRBJ2-1 | TRBV2 | NA | TRBD2 | TGTGCCAGCAGTGAGCTAGCGGGAGCGGGTGAGCAGTTCTTC | CASSELAGAGEQFF
TRBJ2-3 | TRBV10-3 | NA | NA | TGTGCCATCATGGATGGTAGCGTCACAGATACGCAGTATTTT | CAIMDGSVTDTQYF
TRBJ2-7 | TRBV18 | few | NA | TGTGCCAGCTCACCACGCGGGCGGGAACTTTACGAGCAGTACTTC | CASSPRGRELYEQYF
TRBJ2-7 | TRBV25-1 | NA | TRBD2 | TGTGCCAGCAGTGACAGGACTAGCGGTTCCTACGAGCAGTACTTC | CASSDRTSGSYEQYF
TRBJ2-2 | TRBV7-3 | NA | NA | TGTGCCAGCAGCCCCGACCGGCGGGAAAACACCGGGGAGCTGTTTTTT | CASSPDRRENTGELFF
TRBJ2-1 | TRBV7-2 | NA | NA | TGTGCCAGCAGCTTAATCCCTACGATACGGGATGAGCAGTTCTTC | CASSLIPTIRDEQFF
TRBJ2-1 | TRBV7-8 | NA | TRBD1 | TGTGCCAGCAGCTCACAACAGGGGGCTGCTGGTGAGCAGTTCTTC | CASSSQQGAAGEQFF
TRBJ1-1 | TRBV4-3 | NA | NA | TGCGCCAGCAGCCGAGGTAGGGAGCAGATGAACACTGAAGCTTTCTTT | CASSRGREQMNTEAFF
TRBJ1-1 | TRBV30 | NA | NA | TGTGCCGGGAGGGCCGCGGGTCCTGAAGCTTTCTTT | CAGRAAGPEAFF
TRBJ1-3 | TRBV5-1 | NA | NA | TGCGCCAGCAGCTTGGCTTTATCTGGAAACACCATATATTTT | CASSLALSGNTIYF